The clone carrying this T cell receptor delta chain was observed many times. The antigen is undetermined. These data originate in a study of γδ T cells in repeated Plasmodium falciparum infection. The overall study: Four controlled malaria infections with P. falciparum NF54 spanned 500 to 650 days. Study-level findings and limits: Vdelta2-negative gammadelta repertoires, largely Vdelta1+, seemingly showed infection-driven waves of new clonal selection.

Trimming cost V 4 bases and J 2 bases; bases outside gene matches: 7. The germline gives CDR1 TVYSNPD, CDR2 GDNSRS (reference sequence). CDR3 size: 13 residues. Flow sorting of PBMC yielded separate Vgamma9/Vdelta2+ and Vdelta2-negative gammadelta T cell populations for bulk repertoire analysis. Both TRG and TRD chains were sequenced from each sorted sample. TCRdb redid clone calling on the multiplex PCR reads using CATT. The sample shows 70,000 to 95,000 delta-chain clones, more than 1.4% of them seen only once. The chain has TRDV3 and TRDJ1; 7 bases agree with TRDD3. This receptor was identified in a pool of human donors (malaria-infected and uninfected, not separated). The sequencing sample was made of gamma-delta T cells from blood. Written as DNA, the CDR3 is TGTGCCTCCACCGGGGGGGATACCGATAAACTCATCTTT. Residues: CASTGGDTDKLIF.